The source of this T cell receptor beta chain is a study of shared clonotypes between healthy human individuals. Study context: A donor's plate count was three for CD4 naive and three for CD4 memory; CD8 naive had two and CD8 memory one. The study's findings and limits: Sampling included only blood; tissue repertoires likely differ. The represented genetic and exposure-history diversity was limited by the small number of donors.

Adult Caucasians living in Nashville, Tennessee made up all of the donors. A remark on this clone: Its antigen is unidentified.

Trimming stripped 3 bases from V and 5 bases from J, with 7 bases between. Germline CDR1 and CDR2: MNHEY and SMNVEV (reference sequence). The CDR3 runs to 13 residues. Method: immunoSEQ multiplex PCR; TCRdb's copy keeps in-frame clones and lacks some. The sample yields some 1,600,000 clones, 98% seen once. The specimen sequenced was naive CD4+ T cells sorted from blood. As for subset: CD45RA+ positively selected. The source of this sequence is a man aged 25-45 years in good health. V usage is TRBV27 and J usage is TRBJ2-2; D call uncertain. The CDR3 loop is CASSFWSTGELFF. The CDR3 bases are TGTGCCAGCAGTTTTTGGTCAACCGGGGAGCTGTTTTTT.